This is a list of T cell receptor beta chains from one sample in a study of T cells in Graves' hyperthyroidism and ophthalmopathy. A single record per CDR3 protein comes from TCRdb applying MiXCR to the multiplex PCR reads. The sample carries hundreds of thousands of distinct CDR3 sequences, roughly a sixth recorded once. The sample taken for sequencing was blood. Receptor source: a woman aged 45-59 years with Graves' hyperthyroidism that later progressed to Graves' ophthalmopathy. Each CDR3 is given with its conserved first and last residue. D genes are given only for firm matches. Some rows have no size entry. The others give once, few or many, or a class for an expanded clone.

v_call	clone_size	d_call	j_call	cdr3_nt	cdr3_aa
TRBV6-1	-	-	TRBJ1-1	TGTGCCAGCAGTAAACAGGGTCGCACTGAAGCTTTCTTT	CASSKQGRTEAFF
TRBV12-3/TRBV12-4	many	TRBD1	TRBJ1-1	TGTGCCAGCAGTTTTGACAGGGGGGGTTCTGAAGCTTTCTTT	CASSFDRGGSEAFF
TRBV6-4	-	TRBD2	TRBJ2-3	TGTGCCAGCAGTGAAAGCAGCGGGGGCCGGGGAGATACGCAGTATTTT	CASSESSGGRGDTQYF
TRBV3-1	many	-	TRBJ1-1	TGTGCCAGCAGCCAAGGAGCGGGGAACACTGAAGCTTTCTTT	CASSQGAGNTEAFF
TRBV28	few	TRBD2	TRBJ2-3	TGTGCCAGCAGCTCGGTGGCTAGCGGGGGGGCCGAGAGAGATACGCAGTATTTT	CASSSVASGGAERDTQYF
TRBV7-9	few	-	TRBJ1-6	TGTGCCAGCAGCTTAGGGACAGCAGCACCCCTCCACTTT	CASSLGTAAPLHF
TRBV5-1	few	-	TRBJ2-4	TGCGCCAGCAGCTGGACCGTAGCCAAAAACATTCAGTACTTC	CASSWTVAKNIQYF
TRBV12-3/TRBV12-4	many	TRBD1	TRBJ1-1	TGTGCCAGCAGAGCGAACAGGGGGAGAAACACTGAAGCTTTCTTT	CASRANRGRNTEAFF
TRBV4-1	-	-	TRBJ1-3	TGCGCCAGCAGCCTTAAGAGGGGTGGCTCTGGAAACACCATATATTTT	CASSLKRGGSGNTIYF
TRBV3-1	few	-	TRBJ1-4	TGTGCCAGCAGCCTAAAGACAACTAATGAAAAACTGTTTTTT	CASSLKTTNEKLFF
TRBV6-1	many	TRBD1	TRBJ1-3	TGTGCCAGCATAGGGGGCAGTGGAAACACCATATATTTT	CASIGGSGNTIYF
TRBV14	-	-	TRBJ1-2	TGTGCCAGCAGCCAAGATACCCGGCAGGGCGGCTACACCTTC	CASSQDTRQGGYTF
TRBV6-1	-	-	TRBJ2-7	TGTGCCAGCAGTTCCCTAAAGGGGGGGGAAATCTACGAGCAGTACTTC	CASSSLKGGEIYEQYF
TRBV20-1	once	TRBD2	TRBJ2-4	TGCAGTGCCCCCCGGGGCGGGGGAGCCAAAAACATTCAGTACTTC	CSAPRGGGAKNIQYF
TRBV3-1	many	-	TRBJ1-1	TGTGCCAGCAGCCAAGGCAAGGCGTGGAGCACTGAAGCTTTCTTT	CASSQGKAWSTEAFF
TRBV9	many	-	TRBJ1-1	TGTGCCAGCAGCGTAGTGGGGGTATCGACTGAAGCTTTCTTT	CASSVVGVSTEAFF
TRBV14	-	-	TRBJ2-5	TGTGCCAGCAGCCAACACTCTACGGCCATCTGGACCCAGTACTTC	CASSQHSTAIWTQYF
TRBV7-2	-	-	TRBJ2-2	TGTGCCAGCAGCTCACCCTCGTTGGGCACAGGGAGCAACACCGGGGAGCTGTTTTTT	CASSSPSLGTGSNTGELFF
TRBV27	many	TRBD1	TRBJ2-3	TGTGCCAGCAGTTTAGGGTACAGGGGGCCTAGCACAGATACGCAGTATTTT	CASSLGYRGPSTDTQYF
TRBV6-5	many	TRBD1	TRBJ1-1	TGTGCCAGCAGTTACGGCCAGGGGGACACTGAAGCTTTCTTT	CASSYGQGDTEAFF
TRBV7-8	-	TRBD1	TRBJ1-1	TGTGCCAGCAGCCCCTTCTCTGGACAGGGGAACACTGAAGCTTTCTTT	CASSPFSGQGNTEAFF
TRBV29-1	-	TRBD1	TRBJ1-4	TGCAGCGTTGAAGGGACAGGGGCTCGGGAAAAACTGTTTTTT	CSVEGTGAREKLFF
TRBV6-2/TRBV6-3	-	-	TRBJ2-1	TGTGCCAGCAGTCCCCCATTGGTCAGGGTGTACAATGAGCAGTTCTTC	CASSPPLVRVYNEQFF
TRBV29-1	few	TRBD2	TRBJ2-7	TGCAGCGTTGAAGAGGGAGGGCTCGCCTACGAGCAGTACTTC	CSVEEGGLAYEQYF
TRBV20-1	few	TRBD1	TRBJ2-7	TGCAGTGCTCGATCCGGGACAGGGGGTACCTACGAGCAGTACTTC	CSARSGTGGTYEQYF
TRBV20-1	many	-	TRBJ2-7	TGCAGTGCTAGTCGGGGACTCTACGAGCAGTACTTC	CSASRGLYEQYF
TRBV12-3/TRBV12-4	many	TRBD2	TRBJ2-1	TGTGCCAGCAGCCTACCCCTAGCGGGGACCTACAATGAGCAGTTCTTC	CASSLPLAGTYNEQFF
TRBV20-1	-	-	TRBJ1-5	TGCAGTGCTAGTTCCCCCGGGCGGACCAATCAGCCCCAGCATTTT	CSASSPGRTNQPQHF
TRBV12-3/TRBV12-4	many	-	TRBJ2-7	TGTGCCAGCAGTTCGCTGACTACCACCCTTACCTACGAGCAGTACTTC	CASSSLTTTLTYEQYF
TRBV4-2	few	-	TRBJ1-5	TGTGCCAGCAGCCAAGAACACGGATTGAATCAGCCCCAGCATTTT	CASSQEHGLNQPQHF
TRBV11-1	many	TRBD1	TRBJ1-1	TGTGCCAGCAGCAAGGACAGGGCGAAGGCTGAAGCTTTCTTT	CASSKDRAKAEAFF
TRBV2	many	-	TRBJ1-6	TGTGCCAGCAGTGGGGAGGGGGACCATAATTCACCCCTCCACTTT	CASSGEGDHNSPLHF
TRBV4-1	few	-	TRBJ2-3	TGCGCCAGCAGCCAAGGTCTACTTGACCGCACAGATACGCAGTATTTT	CASSQGLLDRTDTQYF
TRBV6-1	-	-	TRBJ2-3	TGTGCCAGCAGTATAGCGTCCACAGATACGCAGTATTTT	CASSIASTDTQYF
TRBV6-1	-	-	TRBJ1-1	TGTGCCAGCATCCACCCGTCGCAGGGGTACACTGAAGCTCTCTTT	CASIHPSQGYTEALF
TRBV19	few	-	TRBJ1-6	TGTGCCAGTAGTATGGGCAGCTCAGCTTCACCCCTCCACTTT	CASSMGSSASPLHF
TRBV10-1	few	-	TRBJ1-1	TGCGCCAGCAGTGAGTCCGGGGAGGGGACTGAAGCTTTCTTT	CASSESGEGTEAFF
TRBV24-1	many	TRBD1	TRBJ2-1	TGTGCCACCAGTGGACCGGGACAGGGGACTAGCTCCTACAATGAGCAGTTCTTC	CATSGPGQGTSSYNEQFF
TRBV5-5	-	TRBD1	TRBJ2-2	TGTGCCAGCAGTACCAGACAGGGTGAAACCGGGGAGCTGTTTTTT	CASSTRQGETGELFF
TRBV30	many	TRBD1	TRBJ1-1	TGTGCCTGGCTGGGACAGGGGGCCAGGATGAACACTGAAGCTTTCTTT	CAWLGQGARMNTEAFF
TRBV3-1	many	-	TRBJ1-1	TGTGCCAGCAGCCACGGGACCGACACTGAAGCTTTCTTT	CASSHGTDTEAFF
TRBV2	-	TRBD1	TRBJ1-4	TGTGCCAGCCAGGGACAGCACGAAAAACTGTTTTTT	CASQGQHEKLFF
TRBV7-9	few	TRBD1	TRBJ1-1	TGTGCCAGCAGCTTAGGTTCCCTTCCTGGACAGGGATGGGGGAAGAACACTGAAGCTTTCTTT	CASSLGSLPGQGWGKNTEAFF
TRBV19	once	-	TRBJ2-5	TGTGCCAGTAGGGGGTCGGGGGAGACCCAGTACTTC	CASRGSGETQYF
TRBV20-1	-	-	TRBJ2-3	TGCAGGGCAGATACGCAGTATTTT	CRADTQYF
TRBV9	few	-	TRBJ1-1	TGTGCCAGCAGCGAGGGGCAAAGCACTGAAGCTTTCTTT	CASSEGQSTEAFF
TRBV6-5	few	-	TRBJ1-2	TGTGCCAGCAGTTACGGGCAGGCTGTTGGCTACACCTTC	CASSYGQAVGYTF
TRBV3-1	many	TRBD2	TRBJ2-7	TGTGCCAGCAGCCAAACTAGCGGGGGGACCTACGAGCAGTACTTC	CASSQTSGGTYEQYF
TRBV13	few	-	TRBJ1-2	TGTGCCAGCAGCTCCTCATCGACAGCCAACTATGGCTACACCTTC	CASSSSSTANYGYTF
TRBV9	few	-	TRBJ2-7	TGTGCCAGCAGCGTAAGGGCGGGGGCCTTCTACGAGCAGTACTTC	CASSVRAGAFYEQYF
TRBV20-1	-	-	TRBJ2-6	TGCAGCCGCAGGGGCCCTGGGGCCAACGTCCTGACTTTC	CSRRGPGANVLTF
TRBV12-3/TRBV12-4	few	-	TRBJ1-2	TGTGCCAGCACCTTTATTAACAAGGGCTACACCTTC	CASTFINKGYTF